The 3 T cell receptor beta chains given below trace back to one sample, sequenced in a study of T cell responses to AZD1222 COVID-19 vaccine. Assay: immunoSEQ multiplex PCR; the TCRdb copy retains only in-frame clones and omits some. The data contain around 160,000 clones, about 90% of them singletons. Sequencing was performed on peripheral blood, taken on day 0 of MenACWY control vaccination. The receptors come from an adult in good health.

This clone was seen just once. V and J are TRBV4-1 and TRBJ2-3, with 10 nucleotides matching TRBD2. Looked up from germline, CDR1 is MGHRA and CDR2 is YSYEKL. Germline trimming cut 0 bases from V and 4 bases from J; bases unmatched to any gene: 7. CDR3 length: 17 residues. The CDR3 reads CASSQDASAGGPDTQYF. The DNA of the CDR3 is TGCGCCAGCAGCCAAGATGCCTCAGCGGGGGGGCCAGATACGCAGTATTTT.

The chain recombines TRBV5-1 with TRBJ1-2, with D maybe TRBD1 (5 bases). Germline loops: CDR1 SGHRS, CDR2 YFSETQ. The CDR3 is 14 residues long. Trimming pared 4 bases from V and 2 bases from J, leaving 12 bases between. The CDR3 loop reads CASSAGRLNYGYTF. CDR3 nucleotide sequence: TGCGCCAGCAGCGCGGGACGGCTCAACTATGGCTACACCTTC.

The chain links TRBV27 to TRBJ1-4, with 7 bases identical to TRBD1. With V trimmed by 6 bases and J by 0 bases, 10 bases remained unmatched. This CDR3 region has 17 residues. CDR1 and CDR2 (germline): MNHEY, SMNVEV (reference sequence). The CDR3 loop is CASRPGTEKSTNEKLFF. CDR3 DNA sequence: TGTGCCAGCAGACCCGGGACAGAAAAATCAACTAATGAAAAACTGTTTTTT.